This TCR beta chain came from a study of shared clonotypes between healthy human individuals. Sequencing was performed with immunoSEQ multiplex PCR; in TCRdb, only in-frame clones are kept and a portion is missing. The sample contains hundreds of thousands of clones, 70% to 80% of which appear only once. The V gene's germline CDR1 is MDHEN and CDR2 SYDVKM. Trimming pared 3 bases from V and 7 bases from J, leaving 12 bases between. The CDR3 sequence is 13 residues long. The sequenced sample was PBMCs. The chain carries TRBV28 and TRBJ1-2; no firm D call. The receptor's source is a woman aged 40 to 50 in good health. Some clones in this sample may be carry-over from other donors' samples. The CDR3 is CASSFRIRPGYTF. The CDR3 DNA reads TGTGCCAGCAGTTTTCGCATTCGTCCTGGCTACACCTTC.